The 15 T cell receptor beta chains below were found in one sample sequenced in a study of shared clonotypes between healthy human individuals. The protocol was immunoSEQ multiplex PCR, while the TCRdb copy is restricted to in-frame clones and leaves out a portion. Of some 1,100,000 clones detected, more than 75% appear once; the ten largest clones hold more than 0.45%. The material sequenced was memory CD4+ T cells from PBMCs. Subset meaning: CD45RA-negative fraction. All receptors come from a man aged 18-30 years in good health. Some clones in this sample may be carry-over from other donors' samples.

This chain joins TRBV10-3 and TRBJ2-5; the D gene could be TRBD1 or TRBD2 (5 bases each). CDR1 and CDR2 from the germline V gene are ENHRY and SYGVKD. Trimming stripped 4 bases from V and 0 bases from J, with 12 bases between. The CDR3 is 15 residues long. CDR3 sequence: CAISGGRGHQETQYF. CDR3 bases: TGTGCCATCAGTGGGGGTCGGGGCCACCAAGAGACCCAGTACTTC.

The sample holds many counts of this clone. The sample holds other DNA sequences that translate to the same CDR3. The chain joins TRBV29-1 to TRBJ2-3, with TRBD1 identical over 11 bases. This CDR3 is 14 amino acids long. Germline loops: CDR1 SQVTM, CDR2 ANQGSEA. With 1 base clipped from V and 4 bases from J, the junction kept 1 base outside the gene matches. CDR3: CSVEGGQGADTQYF. The DNA for the CDR3 is TGCAGCGTTGAAGGGGGACAGGGGGCAGATACGCAGTATTTT.

This chain connects TRBV5-1 to TRBJ2-1; D perhaps matches TRBD2 (6 bases). Germline lookup yields CDR1 SGHRS and CDR2 YFSETQ. V was trimmed by 4 bases and J by 6 bases, leaving 20 bases between them. The CDR3 has 16 amino acids. The DNA of the CDR3 is TGCGCCAGCAGCCCCCCCGAGCGGGTCCTCTCCAATGAGCAGTTCTTC. It specifies CASSPPERVLSNEQFF.

This clone was picked up many times. The J gene is TRBJ2-1, the V gene TRBV25-1, with 8 bases lining up with TRBD2. After removal of 0 bases from V and 8 bases from J, the junction contained 9 bases not matched to a gene. CDR1 and CDR2 from the germline V gene are MGHDK and SYGVNS. This CDR3 has 16 residues. Here the CDR3 reads CASSEYVGGRSDEQFF. Written as DNA, the CDR3 is TGTGCCAGCAGTGAATATGTGGGCGGGAGGAGCGATGAGCAGTTCTTC.

This chain links TRBV6-6 with TRBJ2-7, with 11 bases lining up with TRBD1. Trimming removed 5 bases from V and 2 bases from J; junction bases left unmatched: 5. This CDR3 has 15 residues. The germline V gene has CDR1 MNHNY and CDR2 SVGAGI (reference sequence). CDR3 in amino acids: CASSNRDRGAYEQYF. Written as DNA, the CDR3 is TGTGCCAGCAGTAACCGGGACAGGGGGGCCTACGAGCAGTACTTC.

J is TRBJ2-3 and V is TRBV5-1; TRBD2 aligns across 7 bases. V trimming: 4 bases; J trimming: 4 bases; junction bases outside the gene matches: 6. CDR1 is SGHRS, CDR2 YFSETQ, per germline. The CDR3 runs 14 residues. The chain's CDR3 is CASSPGGPADTQYF. Here the CDR3 DNA reads TGCGCCAGCAGCCCGGGAGGCCCCGCAGATACGCAGTATTTT.

J is TRBJ1-3 and V is TRBV19; D might be TRBD1 (6 bases). Germline-derived CDR1 and CDR2 are LNHDA and SQIVND (reference sequence). This CDR3 is built from 14 residues. V lost 8 bases and J 2 bases, leaving 13 bases between the germline ends. The CDR3, as DNA: TGTGCCAGTTCGACAGGTATCCCTGGAAACACCATATATTTT. It encodes CASSTGIPGNTIYF.

CDR3 sequence: CASGLAGATYEQYF. In DNA, the CDR3 is TGTGCCAGCGGACTAGCCGGGGCCACCTACGAGCAGTACTTC. V and J are TRBV5-5 and TRBJ2-7; 8 nucleotides agree with TRBD2. Germline loops: CDR1 SGHKS, CDR2 YYEKEE (reference sequence). V was pared by 7 bases and J by 2 bases, with 8 bases of the junction left unmatched. The CDR3 consists of 14 residues.

Turning to this clone: Other DNA variants within this sample encode the same CDR3. The chain carries TRBV25-1 and TRBJ2-1, with 12 bases matching TRBD2. This CDR3 contains 16 residues. From germline, CDR1 is MGHDK and CDR2 SYGVNS. The junction had 5 bases not matched to a gene; V was cut back by 4 bases and J by 4 bases. CDR3 amino acids: CASSGGTSGSYNEQFF. CDR3 sequence (DNA): TGTGCCAGCAGTGGAGGGACTAGCGGGTCGTACAATGAGCAGTTCTTC. Based on the CDR3 plus reference TRBV25-1 and TRBJ2-1, the full variable domain is EADIYQTPRYLVIGTGKKITLECSQTMGHDKMYWYQQDPGMELHLIHYSYGVNSTEKGDLSSESTVSRIRTEHFPLTLESARPSHTSQYLCASSGGTSGSYNEQFFGPGTRLTVL.

Note on this clone: This likely stems from a read error, as it lies one base from a far larger clone. This chain joins TRBV4-1 and TRBJ2-1; 11 bases are shared with TRBD2. The CDR3 has 15 residues. From germline, CDR1 is MGHRA and CDR2 YSYEKL. Germline trimming cut 6 bases from V and 6 bases from J; bases unmatched to any gene: 7. CDR3 region: CASRSRLAGGNEQFF. DNA of the CDR3: TGCGCCAGCAGGTCTAGGCTAGCGGGAGGCAATGAGCAGTTCTTC.

This clone was counted a few times. The chain has TRBV2 and TRBJ2-3; maybe TRBD1 (5 bases). V was pared by 4 bases and J by 2 bases, with 13 bases between. Germline V lookup: CDR1 SNHLY, CDR2 FYNNEI. This CDR3 is 15 amino acids long. CDR3 protein: CASSVGVTNTDTQYF. CDR3 nucleotide sequence: TGTGCCAGCAGTGTAGGGGTAACAAACACAGATACGCAGTATTTT.

Here the CDR3 DNA reads TGTGCCAGCAGCCAAGAGAGCGAGGCGACCTCCTACGAGCAGTACTTC. Translated, it gives CASSQESEATSYEQYF. The rearrangement uses TRBV4-2 and TRBJ2-7, with D unclear. The length of the CDR3 is 16 residues. The germline V gene encodes CDR1 LGHNA and CDR2 YNFKEQ. V was pared by 0 bases and J by 0 bases, with 12 bases between.

This clone was recorded a few times. The CDR3 loop is CASRTTGTGELFF. Written as DNA, the CDR3 is TGTGCCAGCAGGACGACGGGAACCGGGGAGCTGTTTTTT. The chain employs TRBV2 and TRBJ2-2; D is perhaps TRBD2 (5 bases). Germline V CDR1 and CDR2: SNHLY, FYNNEI. The length of the CDR3 is 13 residues. The germline V and J ends were trimmed by 6 bases and 5 bases, with 10 bases remaining between them.

In DNA, the CDR3 is TGTGCCAGCAGTTTTATAGCGGGAGGGTACAATGAGCAGTTCTTC. Its protein is CASSFIAGGYNEQFF. The V call is TRBV28, the J call TRBJ2-1; TRBD2 matches 11 bases. The CDR3 totals 15 residues. Germline values: CDR1 MDHEN, CDR2 SYDVKM. V lost 3 bases and J lost 4; bases outside the gene matches: 2. Looking up the rest from reference TRBV28 and TRBJ2-1 gives the full variable domain: DVKVTQSSRYLVKRTGEKVFLECVQDMDHENMFWYRQDPGLGLRLIYFSYDVKMKEKGDIPEGYSVSREKKERFSLILESASTNQTSMYLCASSFIAGGYNEQFFGPGTRLTVL.

This clone was seen more than once but under ten times. The chain joins TRBV28 to TRBJ2-1, with D perhaps matching TRBD2 (5 bases). The CDR3 is 13 residues long. Looked up from germline, CDR1 is MDHEN and CDR2 is SYDVKM. V dropped 6 bases and J dropped 7 bases, with 13 bases sitting between them. Here the CDR3 DNA reads TGTGCCAGCAGCCCAACCTGGAGGAATGAGCAGTTCTTC. It specifies CASSPTWRNEQFF.